This passage covers 32 T cell receptor beta chains from one sample sequenced in a study of regulatory T cells in long-lasting Graves disease. Sample time point: newly diagnosed GD, antithyroid drugs for less than 3 months. TCR sequences were obtained from RNA taken from PBMCs. Building of the TCR beta libraries involved iRepertoire HTBI primers and Arm-PCR of CDR3 regions. TCRdb redid the calling of the multiplex PCR reads with MiXCR, one entry per CDR3 protein. The sample has 350,000 to 500,000 distinct CDR3 sequences, around 15% seen once. The same data also went into a second study, on T cells in Graves' hyperthyroidism and ophthalmopathy.

The sequenced sample was peripheral blood mononuclear cells (PBMCs), obtained at new diagnosis, from a patient treated with antithyroid drugs. The receptors originated from a woman aged 25 to 39 with Graves disease.

V and J are TRBV12-3 or TRBV12-4 and TRBJ2-7; D is undetermined. The CDR3 loop spans 16 amino acids. V lost 1 base and J 3 bases, leaving 16 bases between the germline ends. The CDR3 protein is CASSLGTGGVNYEQYF. CDR3 in DNA: TGTGCCAGCAGTTTAGGTACCGGTGGTGTGAACTACGAGCAGTACTTC.

Comment on this clonotype: With a much larger clone just one base away, this may be a read error. The V gene is TRBV7-3, the J gene TRBJ2-2; D not certain. Looked up from germline, CDR1 is SGHTA and CDR2 is FQGTGA. The ends were cut back, 5 bases at V and 7 bases at J, with 5 bases in the middle. CDR3 length: 11 residues. The CDR3: CASSNNGELFF. CDR3 nucleotide sequence: TGTGCCAGCAGCAATAACGGGGAGCTGTTTTTT.

The chain links TRBV6-1 to TRBJ2-1; D assignment may be TRBD1 or TRBD2 (5 bases each). Per germline, CDR1 MNHNS and CDR2 SASEGT. Trimming cost V 8 bases and J 2 bases, with 19 bases left between them. This CDR3 is 16 amino acids long. CDR3 amino acids: CASDLGDTPAYNEQFF. CDR3 bases: TGTGCCAGCGATCTGGGGGATACTCCGGCCTACAATGAGCAGTTCTTC.

This chain joins TRBV5-1 and TRBJ1-1, with 9 positions matching TRBD1. The germline V gene encodes CDR1 SGHRS and CDR2 YFSETQ. V shed 4 bases, J shed 3 bases, and the junction held 13 bases outside the gene matches. The CDR3 has 17 residues. DNA for the CDR3: TGCGCCAGCAGCAGAGCCCGGGACAGGGTTGGAGACACTGAAGCTTTCTTT. This encodes CASSRARDRVGDTEAFF.

This clonotype was counted ten times or more. The chain is built from TRBV28 and TRBJ2-3; 7 bases map to TRBD2. Looked up from germline, CDR1 is MDHEN and CDR2 is SYDVKM. The junction had 3 bases not matched to a gene; V was cut back by 1 base and J by 2 bases. The CDR3 consists of 15 residues. The CDR3 DNA reads as TGTGCCAGCAGTTTATTCGGGACTAACACAGATACGCAGTATTTT. Amino acid sequence: CASSLFGTNTDTQYF.

In its sample, this clonotype was seen many times. The rearrangement links TRBV28 to TRBJ1-5; a possible D gene is TRBD1 (6 bases). The CDR3 spans 17 residues. Trimming pared 2 bases from V and 6 bases from J, leaving 20 bases between. The V gene's germline CDR1 is MDHEN and CDR2 SYDVKM. The CDR3 sequence: CASSLGGAEGDSQPQHF. The CDR3 DNA sequence: TGTGCCAGCAGTTTAGGGGGGGCGGAAGGGGATAGTCAGCCCCAGCATTTT.

The chain couples TRBV10-3 to TRBJ2-3; a weak D match, TRBD1 (5 bases). V dropped 4 bases and J dropped 5 bases, with 10 bases sitting between them. Germline CDR1 ENHRY, CDR2 SYGVKD. The CDR3 is 13 amino acids. The chain's CDR3 is CAISGTLGDTQYF. Written as DNA, the CDR3 is TGTGCCATCAGTGGGACATTAGGAGATACGCAGTATTTT.

This clonotype was recorded at least ten times. The V and J genes are TRBV3-1 and TRBJ1-2; D perhaps matches TRBD1 (6 bases). The CDR3 is 15 residues long. The V gene lost 4 bases and the J gene lost 2 bases, with 14 bases spanning the gap. The V gene's germline CDR1 is LGHDT and CDR2 YNNKEL (reference sequence). CDR3 sequence: CASSPTSRGNYGYTF. For the CDR3, the DNA is TGTGCCAGCAGCCCCACCTCGAGGGGGAACTATGGCTACACCTTC.

This clonotype was found many times. CDR3 region: CASYTLRRGLYEQYF. CDR3 bases: TGTGCCAGCTATACTCTAAGACGGGGGTTATACGAGCAGTACTTC. The chain carries TRBV6-1 and TRBJ2-7; possible D gene TRBD2, 6 bases. The V end was cut by 8 bases, the J end by 4 bases, with 21 bases between. Germline CDR1 reads MNHNS; CDR2 reads SASEGT. CDR3 length: 15 amino acids.

As DNA, the CDR3 is TGTGCCAGCAGTCACGCGAGCGGGGGCCCCTACAATGAGCAGTTCTTC. Translating it yields CASSHASGGPYNEQFF. This rearrangement joins TRBV12-3 or TRBV12-4 to TRBJ2-1, with 8 bases fitting TRBD2. This CDR3 comprises 16 residues. V lost 5 bases, J lost 2 bases, and 8 bases stayed unmatched.

This clonotype showed up many times. This chain links TRBV7-2 with TRBJ2-7; 8 bases agree with TRBD2. The CDR3 loop spans 14 amino acids. Trimming removed 7 bases from V and 2 bases from J; junction bases left unmatched: 7. Germline values: CDR1 SGHTA, CDR2 FQGNSA. Written as DNA, the CDR3 is TGTGCCAGCATCCCTAGCGGGTCTCCCTACGAGCAGTACTTC. Translating gives CASIPSGSPYEQYF.

V is TRBV7-9 and J is TRBJ2-7; 7 nucleotides line up with TRBD2. CDR3 length: 15 amino acids. Germline CDR1 and CDR2: SEHNR and FQNEAQ (reference sequence). J was trimmed by 2 bases and V by 3 bases; bases with no gene match: 7. In DNA, the CDR3 is TGTGCCAGCAGCTTCCTTGCGGGAGTGGCCTACGAGCAGTACTTC. Its protein is CASSFLAGVAYEQYF.

This clonotype occurred many times. The gene calls are TRBV7-6 and TRBJ2-1; 8 bases align to TRBD2. CDR1 and CDR2 from the germline V gene are SGHVS and FNYEAQ. Trimming removed 0 bases from V and 5 bases from J; junction bases left unmatched: 6. CDR3 length equals 16 residues. The chain's CDR3 is CASSLASQRGNNEQFF. The CDR3 DNA reads TGTGCCAGCAGCTTAGCTTCCCAGCGGGGGAACAATGAGCAGTTCTTC.

Worth noting for this clonotype: A far larger clone is one base from this, pointing to a likely read error. The chain uses TRBV7-8 and TRBJ1-4; 9 nucleotides align to TRBD1. Germline V gene lookup returns CDR1 SGHVS and CDR2 FQNEAQ. The CDR3 extends over 14 amino acids. CDR3: CASSLTGGNERLFF. In DNA, the CDR3 is TGTGCCAGCAGCTTGACAGGGGGGAATGAAAGACTGTTTTTT.

This clonotype was recorded many times. The chain has TRBV7-2 and TRBJ2-1, with 9 bases matching TRBD2. The junction had 11 bases not matched to a gene; V was cut back by 2 bases and J by 6 bases. The germline V gene has CDR1 SGHTA and CDR2 FQGNSA. The CDR3 is made up of 17 amino acids. The CDR3 reads CASSLQTGLAGRNEQFF. As DNA, the CDR3 is TGTGCCAGCAGCTTACAGACGGGGCTAGCGGGACGCAATGAGCAGTTCTTC.

This clonotype came up many times. This chain uses TRBV10-3 with TRBJ1-1, with D possibly TRBD1 on 6 matching bases. V lost 7 bases and J lost 1, with 10 bases in between. The CDR3 has 13 residues. In germline, CDR1 is ENHRY, CDR2 SYGVKD. CDR3: CAITTDRNTEAFF. The CDR3 DNA sequence: TGTGCCATCACGACGGACAGGAACACTGAAGCTTTCTTT.

This clonotype was counted only a few times. This chain links TRBV10-3 with TRBJ2-7; the D gene is possibly TRBD2 (5 bases). The germline V and J ends were trimmed by 3 bases and 4 bases, with 19 bases remaining between them. Germline CDR1 ENHRY, CDR2 SYGVKD. The CDR3 loop spans 16 amino acids. CDR3 residues: CAISEVLRRGVYEQYF. Here the CDR3 DNA reads TGTGCCATCAGTGAAGTTTTGCGTCGGGGAGTTTACGAGCAGTACTTC.

This clonotype was found many times. The chain employs TRBV12-3 or TRBV12-4 and TRBJ2-1; TRBD2 matches 13 bases. Germline trimming cut 6 bases from V and 7 bases from J; bases unmatched to any gene: 6. This CDR3 contains 15 residues. The CDR3 nucleotides are TGTGCCAGCAGGCGGGGGACTAGCGGGAATAATGAGCAGTTCTTC. This sequence encodes CASRRGTSGNNEQFF.

This clonotype was found many times. The J gene is TRBJ2-1, the V gene TRBV28; D could derive from TRBD1 or TRBD2 (6 bases each). The CDR3 spans 13 residues. Trimming removed 5 bases from V and 12 bases from J, with 17 bases in between. CDR1 and CDR2 from the germline V gene are MDHEN and SYDVKM. CDR3 nucleotides: TGTGCCAGCAGTGACGTTGGGGGGCTTGTGCAGTTCTTC. This encodes CASSDVGGLVQFF. The complete variable domain, with remaining parts taken from reference TRBV28 and TRBJ2-1, reads DVKVTQSSRYLVKRTGEKVFLECVQDMDHENMFWYRQDPGLGLRLIYFSYDVKMKEKGDIPEGYSVSREKKERFSLILESASTNQTSMYLCASSDVGGLVQFFGPGTRLTVL.

The chain links TRBV14 to TRBJ1-4, with 8 bases fitting TRBD1. V shed 1 base, J shed 10 bases, and the junction held 5 bases outside the gene matches. Germline V gene sequence: CDR1 SGHDN, CDR2 FVKESK. This CDR3 spans 14 amino acids. In nucleotides, the CDR3 is TGTGCCAGCAGCCAAGGACCGACAGGGGCAAAACTGTTTTTT. Translation gives CASSQGPTGAKLFF.

This clonotype was seen more than once but under ten times. The chain links TRBV9 to TRBJ1-6, with 10 bases that match TRBD1. The length of the CDR3 is 16 residues. Per the germline V gene, CDR1 is SGDLS and CDR2 is YYNGEE. The trim removed 3 bases at V and 10 bases at J, leaving 10 bases unmatched. The CDR3 coding sequence is TGTGCCAGCAGCGACCGCCGGGACAGGGGAGGCTCACCCCTCCACTTT. Protein sequence: CASSDRRDRGGSPLHF. Complete variable domain (other parts from reference TRBV9 and TRBJ1-6): DSGVTQTPKHLITATGQRVTLRCSPRSGDLSVYWYQQSLDQGLQFLIQYYNGEERAKGNILERFSAQQFPDLHSELNLSSLELGDSALYFCASSDRRDRGGSPLHFGNGTRLTVT.

The table lists this clonotype with many counts. V is TRBV20-1 and J is TRBJ2-7; 10 bases match TRBD1. The CDR3 extends over 15 amino acids. From germline, CDR1 is DFQATT and CDR2 SNEGSKA (reference sequence). V gave up 0 bases and J gave up 1 base; unmatched junction bases: 3. DNA for the CDR3: TGCAGTGCTAGAGATAAGGGACAGGGGTCCTACGAGCAGTACTTC. Protein product: CSARDKGQGSYEQYF.

The chain combines TRBV6-2 or TRBV6-3 with TRBJ1-3; D remains unclear. V shed 1 base and J shed 2 bases, with 9 bases lying between them. Germline CDR1 MNHEY, CDR2 SVGEGT. This CDR3 comprises 15 residues. In nucleotides, the CDR3 is TGTGCCAGCAGTTACTTGGATTTTGCTGGAAACACCATATATTTT. Residues: CASSYLDFAGNTIYF.

This clonotype was picked up a small number of times. The chain couples TRBV5-1 to TRBJ2-1; TRBD2 aligns across 10 bases. CDR3 length equals 17 residues. The V gene's germline CDR1 is SGHRS and CDR2 YFSETQ. J was trimmed by 7 bases and V by 0 bases; bases with no gene match: 10. The CDR3 bases are TGCGCCAGCAGCTTGGGCTCTAGCGGGAGAACCGGGAATGAGCAGTTCTTC. Translated, it gives CASSLGSSGRTGNEQFF.

This clonotype has ten or more counts. The chain carries TRBV28 and TRBJ2-7; TRBD1 matches at 9 bases. This CDR3 is 15 amino acids long. Germline CDR1 and CDR2: MDHEN and SYDVKM. The V and J ends lost 6 bases and 5 bases, in that order; junction bases with no gene match: 11. The CDR3 DNA follows: TGTGCCAGCAGCCATGAGGGACAGGGCCCCCACGAGCAGTACTTC. Its protein product is CASSHEGQGPHEQYF.

The chain joins TRBV6-1 to TRBJ2-1, with TRBD2 as a possible D gene (6 bases). The CDR3 is 11 amino acids. Looked up from germline, CDR1 is MNHNS and CDR2 is SASEGT. V lost 11 bases, J lost 8 bases, and 13 bases lay in between. The CDR3 DNA reads TGTGCCTCCGGGGGAATTTATGAGCAGTTCTTC. Protein: CASGGIYEQFF.

The chain joins TRBV7-2 to TRBJ2-3; the D gene is possibly TRBD1 (5 bases). V lost 1 base and J lost 4, with 12 bases in between. CDR1 and CDR2 from the germline V gene are SGHTA and FQGNSA. The CDR3 spans 15 residues. Here the CDR3 reads CASSLGPRGPDTQYF. CDR3 nucleotides: TGTGCCAGCAGCTTAGGTCCAAGGGGCCCAGATACGCAGTATTTT.

This clonotype has a count of ten or more. V gene TRBV28 combines with J gene TRBJ2-7; D possibly uses TRBD1 or TRBD2 (5 bases each). The CDR3 contains 17 residues. Trimming pared 4 bases from V and 2 bases from J, leaving 21 bases between. CDR1 MDHEN and CDR2 SYDVKM come from the germline V gene. CDR3 loop: CASSSGDLPNSTYEQYF. CDR3 sequence (DNA): TGTGCCAGCAGTTCTGGGGACCTACCCAACTCTACCTACGAGCAGTACTTC.

This clonotype was observed a few times. This sequence may be a read error, since a much larger clone differs from it by one base. Here the CDR3 DNA reads TGTGCCAGCAGTTATACCGGGCCGGACGGTGAGCAGTTCTTC. Amino acid sequence: CASSYTGPDGEQFF. This sequence joins TRBV6-2 or TRBV6-3 and TRBJ2-1; no clear D gene. Germline-derived CDR1 and CDR2 are MNHEY and SVGEGT. The length of the CDR3 is 14 residues. V lost 3 bases to trimming and J lost 9 bases, with 15 bases between them.

This clonotype has just one count. A single base is all that separates this from a far larger clone, so a read error is likely. V gene TRBV2 combines with J gene TRBJ2-3; no firm D call. The DNA end favors TRBJ2-1, so the J call may be wrong. CDR3 length equals 13 residues. Per germline, CDR1 SNHLY and CDR2 FYNNEI. The CDR3 reads CASSEDGNYEQFF. In DNA, the CDR3 is TGTGCCAGCAGTGAAGACGGAAACTACGAGCAGTTCTTC.

This clonotype appeared many times. The chain uses TRBV11-2 and TRBJ2-7; no clear D gene. Germline loops: CDR1 SGHAT, CDR2 FQNNGV. CDR3 size: 13 residues. V was pared by 1 base and J by 7 bases, with 11 bases between. The CDR3 sequence: CASSLGARWEQYF. The CDR3 DNA is TGTGCCAGCAGCTTAGGGGCCAGGTGGGAGCAGTACTTC. Filled out from reference TRBV11-2 and TRBJ2-7, the complete variable domain reads EAGVAQSPRYKIIEKRQSVAFWCNPISGHATLYWYQQILGQGPKLLIQFQNNGVVDDSQLPKDRFSAERLKGVDSTLKIQPAKLEDSAVYLCASSLGARWEQYFGPGTRLTVT.

The gene calls are TRBV28 and TRBJ2-1, with 9 positions matching TRBD2. The germline V gene encodes CDR1 MDHEN and CDR2 SYDVKM. The CDR3 covers 13 residues. The CDR3 DNA reads as TGTGGCATCACGACTAGCGGTAACAATGAGCAGTTCTTC. It encodes CGITTSGNNEQFF.